This record concerns one T cell receptor (beta chain) sequence. Its antigen is not identified. Sample treatment: 15 to 20 received Ad26.COV2.S at low or high dose, single or two shots; about 5 received placebo; per-sample allocation not given. Repertoires come from day 63 after the first vaccine or placebo injection. This sample is part of a study of Ad26.COV2.S vaccination and SARS-CoV-2 variants. Regarding the study as a whole: Analyses that measured TCR breadth and depth may have underestimated total T cell responses. Placebo and vaccine recipients had non-spike TCR breadth that was similar. There was reportedly substantial breadth in spike-specific CD8+ and CD4+ T cell responses after vaccination.

Measured with immunoSEQ multiplex PCR; TCRdb has only the in-frame clones, and not every one. Counted here are around 340,000 clones, around nine tenths occurring once; the ten biggest clones make up approximately 5%. V lost 0 bases and J lost 4, with 12 bases in between. From germline, CDR1 is SNHLY and CDR2 FYNNEI. The CDR3 loop spans 15 amino acids. This clonotype was obtained from a person aged 18-65 years who received the Ad26.COV2.S COVID-19 vaccine or a placebo. V gene TRBV2 combines with J gene TRBJ1-1, with TRBD1 as a possible D gene (6 bases). This specimen consisted of peripheral blood, obtained in a trial of Ad26.COV2.S vaccine versus placebo. CDR3 sequence reads: CASSEAPGDGTEAFF. The CDR3 DNA reads as TGTGCCAGCAGTGAAGCCCCAGGGGACGGCACTGAAGCTTTCTTT.